Given below is one T cell receptor beta chain in context. Its target is unknown. A second PCR, run for about 6 to 11 cycles, used a sample-barcoded 5' primer plus a J-beta primer mix. TCRdb recomputed calls from the 5' RACE reads with MiXCR, one row per CDR3 protein. The sample has about 1.1 million distinct CDR3 sequences, around two fifths seen once. The entry originates in a study of blood T cells in healthy people across ages. Findings and limits, study-wide: TCR beta diversity correlated strongly with naive T cell percentage.

Trimming at V came to 5 bases and at J to 8 bases, leaving 11 bases not matched to a gene. The CDR3 is made up of 15 amino acids. From germline, CDR1 is SGHVS and CDR2 FNYEAQ. This chain joins TRBV7-6 and TRBJ2-1; 8 nucleotides line up with TRBD2. The sample consisted of blood. The sequence was obtained from a man between 18 and 35 years old in good health. The CDR3 region has the DNA TGTGCCAGCAGCCTTATCGGGGGGGCAATGGATGAGCAGTTCTTC. Translating it yields CASSLIGGAMDEQFF.